This TCR beta chain originates from a study of beta chain features in type 1 diabetes. On the study more broadly: Patients were similar to healthy donors in age and gender (as well as in cell yields).

On this clone: The antigen is unknown.

Overall study findings and caveats: The question left open here concerned HLA type influencing TCRB rearrangement. In cDNA sequencing, cells with high TCR expression could be over-represented. Moderate yet significant TCRB CDR3 shortening was seen in Type 1 diabetes patients in all four CD4+ subsets.

The V end lost 7 bases, the J end lost 1 base, and 17 bases lay between the germline ends. Germline values: CDR1 SQVTM, CDR2 ANQGSEA. The length of the CDR3 is 14 residues. All of the isolated RNA was reverse transcribed, so expressed TCRB transcripts were sequenced. Here immunoSEQ multiplex PCR was the method, and the copy in TCRdb shows in-frame clones only, minus some. In the table there are a few hundred thousand clones, 16% of which are singletons. Every participating donor gave one draw, a heparinised blood sample averaging around 0.11 L. This sequence joins TRBV29-1 and TRBJ2-7; perhaps TRBD1 as D (5 bases). The sequenced sample consisted of naive CD4+ T cells from blood. The clonotype was recovered from a man younger than 40 with type 1 diabetes. CDR3 DNA: TGCAGCGCGTTGTCGTCAGGGTTTTCCTACGAGCAGTACTTC. It is translated as CSALSSGFSYEQYF.